One and the same sample provided the 10 T cell receptor beta chains below, sequenced in a study of OX40 agonist ivuxolimab in advanced cancers. The repertoire was sequenced with immunoSEQ multiplex PCR; TCRdb's copy has only in-frame clones and lacks some. The sample consists of 90,000 or so clones, roughly nine tenths of them appearing once. Sequenced here: CD4+ or CD8+ T cells sorted from blood, sampled in a trial of the OX40 agonist ivuxolimab. The receptor source for this set is an adult with an advanced solid tumor such as melanoma, head and neck, liver or kidney cancer.

The chain employs TRBV21-1 and TRBJ1-5. TRBV21-1 is classified as a pseudogene. The CDR3 length is 16 residues. The CDR3 DNA is TGTGCCAGCAGCCCCAAGGGAGGGCCTAGCAATCAGCCCCAGCATTTT. This codes for CASSPKGGPSNQPQHF.

The rearrangement joins TRBV9 to TRBJ2-5; no reliable D call. Germline loops: CDR1 SGDLS, CDR2 YYNGEE. V lost 4 bases and J 2 bases, leaving 18 bases between the germline ends. The CDR3 consists of 16 residues. CDR3 sequence: CASSTLGTLIQETQYF. CDR3 in DNA: TGTGCCAGCAGCACCTTGGGAACACTAATTCAAGAGACCCAGTACTTC.

V gene TRBV6-5 combines with J gene TRBJ2-7; possibly TRBD1 for D (6 bases). The germline gives CDR1 MNHEY, CDR2 SVGAGI. This CDR3 is built from 14 residues. Deletions cut 5 bases from V and 3 bases from J, with 14 bases between. The CDR3 is CASSAGTQHYEQYF. The DNA for the CDR3 is TGTGCCAGCAGTGCCGGGACACAACACTACGAGCAGTACTTC.

This clone was seen a single time. One end of the junction does not line up with germline, which may come from a read error. The rearrangement joins TRBV29-1 to TRBJ1-2; D ambiguous. Germline V gene sequence: CDR1 SQVTM, CDR2 ANQGSEA. The CDR3 has 14 residues. The CDR3 loop reads CSVEVDGLSYGYTF. In DNA, the CDR3 is TGCAGCGTGGAAGTCGACGGGCTGAGCTATGGCTACACCTTC.

V usage is TRBV7-3 and J usage is TRBJ2-2; tentative D call: TRBD2 (6 bases). From germline, CDR1 is SGHTA and CDR2 FQGTGA. The CDR3 contains 16 residues. Trimming took 4 bases from V and 1 from J, leaving 13 bases between them. CDR3 sequence reads: CASSSTGVGNTGELFF. For the CDR3, the DNA is TGTGCCAGCAGCTCAACGGGAGTAGGGAACACCGGGGAGCTGTTTTTT. The full variable domain, its missing parts supplied by reference TRBV7-3 and TRBJ2-2, is GAGVSQTPSNKVTEKGKYVELRCDPISGHTALYWYRQSLGQGPEFLIYFQGTGAADDSGLPNDRFFAVRPEGSVSTLKIQRTERGDSAVYLCASSSTGVGNTGELFFGEGSRLTVL.

This clone is a singleton in its sample. V is TRBV4-3 and J is TRBJ2-1, with D perhaps matching TRBD2 (5 bases). Germline loops: CDR1 LGHNA, CDR2 YSLEER. Trimming left V 0 bases short and J 1 base short, with 13 bases between. The CDR3 is 17 residues long. This CDR3 is CASSQDPAGGSYNEQFF. The CDR3 DNA follows: TGCGCCAGCAGCCAAGATCCGGCGGGTGGGTCCTACAATGAGCAGTTCTTC.

The V and J genes are TRBV4-1 and TRBJ1-5, with a possible D match to TRBD1 (5 bases). The CDR3 has 14 residues. Trimming cost V 0 bases and J 9 bases, with 12 bases left between them. CDR1 and CDR2 from the germline V gene are MGHRA and YSYEKL. CDR3 sequence (DNA): TGCGCCAGCAGCCAAGAGGGCAGGGTATGGCCCCAGCATTTT. Translated, it gives CASSQEGRVWPQHF.

This chain joins TRBV6-5 and TRBJ1-2; no definite D call. This CDR3 has 13 amino acids. The germline V gene encodes CDR1 MNHEY and CDR2 SVGAGI. Trimming took off 6 bases at V and 2 bases at J, with 10 bases between the two ends. CDR3 region: CASRSDVNYGYTF. CDR3 coding DNA: TGTGCCAGCAGGTCAGACGTAAACTATGGCTACACCTTC.

J is TRBJ2-2 and V is TRBV7-8; D is tentatively TRBD1 or TRBD2 (5 bases each). This CDR3 has 16 residues. V lost 3 bases and J 3 bases, leaving 14 bases between the germline ends. Germline lookup yields CDR1 SGHVS and CDR2 FQNEAQ. The CDR3 sequence is CASSFSGQGDTGELFF. In DNA, the CDR3 is TGTGCCAGCAGCTTTTCGGGGCAGGGAGACACCGGGGAGCTGTTTTTT.

This clone was detected only a few times. The rearrangement joins TRBV5-4 to TRBJ1-1; D may be TRBD1 (5 bases). Germline V gene lookup returns CDR1 SGHNT and CDR2 YYREEE (reference sequence). Deletions cut 1 base from V and 1 base from J, with 14 bases between. This CDR3 contains 16 residues. The DNA for the CDR3 is TGTGCCAGCAGCTTGTTGTATCAGGGTGGGAACACTGAAGCTTTCTTT. Amino acids: CASSLLYQGGNTEAFF.